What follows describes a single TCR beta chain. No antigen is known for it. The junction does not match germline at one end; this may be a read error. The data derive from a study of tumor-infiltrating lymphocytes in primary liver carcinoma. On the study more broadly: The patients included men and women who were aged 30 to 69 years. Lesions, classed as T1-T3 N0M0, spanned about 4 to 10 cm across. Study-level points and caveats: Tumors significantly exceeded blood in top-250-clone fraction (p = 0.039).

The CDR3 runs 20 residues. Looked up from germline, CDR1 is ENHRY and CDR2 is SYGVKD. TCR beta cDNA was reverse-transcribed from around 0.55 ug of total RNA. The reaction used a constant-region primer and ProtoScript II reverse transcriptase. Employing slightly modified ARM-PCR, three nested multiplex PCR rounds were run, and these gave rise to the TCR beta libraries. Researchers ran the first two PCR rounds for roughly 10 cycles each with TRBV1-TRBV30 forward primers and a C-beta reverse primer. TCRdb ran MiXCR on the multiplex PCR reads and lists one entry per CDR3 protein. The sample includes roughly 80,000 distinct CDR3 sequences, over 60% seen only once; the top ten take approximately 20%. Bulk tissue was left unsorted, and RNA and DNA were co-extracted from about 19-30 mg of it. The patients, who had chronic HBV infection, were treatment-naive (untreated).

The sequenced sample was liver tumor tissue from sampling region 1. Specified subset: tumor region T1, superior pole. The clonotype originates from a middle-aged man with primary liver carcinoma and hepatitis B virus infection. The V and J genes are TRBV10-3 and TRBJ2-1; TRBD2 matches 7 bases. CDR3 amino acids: CVISEAPGRGVRTSYNEQFF. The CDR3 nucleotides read TGTGTCATCAGTGAGGCGCCCGGACGGGGGGTTAGGACCTCCTACAATGAGCAGTTCTTC.